One sample yielded the 28 T cell receptor beta chains listed below, sequenced in a study of cytomegalovirus exposure and HLA in healthy donors. Profiling relied on immunoSEQ multiplex PCR, and the TCRdb table lists in-frame clones only, not all of them. The repertoire consists of 110,000 to 150,000 clones, with roughly nine tenths occurring once and the leading ten covering less than 3%. The sample consisted of PBMCs. The origin of the receptors is a man younger than 35 in good health and CMV-seronegative.

The V call is TRBV5-4, the J call TRBJ2-7, with TRBD2 matching 7 bases. Germline CDR1 reads SGHNT; CDR2 reads YYREEE (reference sequence). This CDR3 contains 15 residues. V gave up 0 bases and J gave up 0 bases; unmatched junction bases: 3. The CDR3 is CASSLAGTNSYEQYF. The CDR3 DNA reads as TGTGCCAGCAGCTTGGCCGGGACTAACTCCTACGAGCAGTACTTC.

This sequence joins TRBV28 and TRBJ1-5, with 8 bases matching TRBD1. The CDR3 has 16 residues. V lost 5 bases and J lost 2; bases outside the gene matches: 8. The V gene's germline CDR1 is MDHEN and CDR2 SYDVKM. CDR3 protein: CASSPTGGRGNQPQHF. As DNA, the CDR3 is TGTGCCAGCAGTCCTACAGGGGGTCGGGGCAATCAGCCCCAGCATTTT.

J is TRBJ2-7 and V is TRBV2; D not certain. Trimming shortened V by 6 bases and J by 9 bases, and 12 bases separated the two germline ends. The CDR3 runs 11 residues. Germline V gene sequence: CDR1 SNHLY, CDR2 FYNNEI. As DNA, the CDR3 is TGTGCCAGCAGGGCGGCTTTCGCGCAGTACTTC. It specifies CASRAAFAQYF.

The chain has TRBV4-1 and TRBJ1-1; no clear D gene. V was trimmed by 1 base and J by 3 bases, leaving 9 bases between them. The CDR3 is 14 amino acids. Germline V lookup: CDR1 MGHRA, CDR2 YSYEKL. As DNA, the CDR3 is TGCGCCAGCAGCCAAGGCTGGAGGGACACTGAAGCTTTCTTT. Encoded protein: CASSQGWRDTEAFF.

CDR3: CAWATGSGANVLTF. The CDR3 nucleotides are TGTGCCTGGGCAACAGGGTCTGGGGCCAACGTCCTGACTTTC. V gene TRBV30 combines with J gene TRBJ2-6, with D perhaps TRBD1 (6 bases). The V gene lost 5 bases and the J gene lost 1 base, with 9 bases spanning the gap. The CDR3 length is 14 residues. From germline, CDR1 is GTSNPN and CDR2 SVGIG (reference sequence).

V and J are TRBV30 and TRBJ2-7, with D possibly TRBD2 on 6 matching bases. Trimming stripped 7 bases from V and 6 bases from J, with 16 bases between. CDR1 GTSNPN and CDR2 SVGIG come from the germline V gene (reference sequence). The CDR3 consists of 12 residues. CDR3 sequence: CAFYTSLSEQYF. The DNA of the CDR3 is TGTGCCTTCTACACTAGCCTAAGCGAGCAGTACTTC.

V gene TRBV6-1 combines with J gene TRBJ1-2; no firm D call. The CDR3 length is 12 residues. V lost 9 bases, J lost 8 bases, and 16 bases lay in between. CDR1 is MNHNS, CDR2 SASEGT, per germline. The CDR3 is CASFPGLQGYTF. CDR3 nucleotide sequence: TGTGCCAGTTTTCCGGGTCTCCAGGGCTACACCTTC.

The V call is TRBV6-1, the J call TRBJ1-5; 10 bases match TRBD1. The V gene end was trimmed by 6 bases and the J gene end by 3 bases; junction bases not matched to a gene: 5. Germline V gene sequence: CDR1 MNHNS, CDR2 SASEGT. CDR3 size: 15 residues. The CDR3 region is CASRGTGVFNQPQHF. The DNA of the CDR3 is TGTGCCAGCAGGGGGACAGGGGTTTTCAATCAGCCCCAGCATTTT.

The chain joins TRBV7-6 to TRBJ2-1; 10 bases are shared with TRBD2. V lost 2 bases, J lost 9 bases, and 7 bases stayed unmatched. Germline-derived CDR1 and CDR2 are SGHVS and FNYEAQ. The CDR3 extends over 15 amino acids. The CDR3 DNA sequence: TGTGCCAGCAGCTTACAGCGGGAGGGCCGCGGTGAGCAGTTCTTC. This encodes CASSLQREGRGEQFF.

The chain joins TRBV7-8 to TRBJ2-7, with D possibly matching TRBD1 (5 bases). This CDR3 region has 16 residues. Germline CDR1 reads SGHVS; CDR2 reads FQNEAQ. V lost 5 bases to trimming and J lost 1 base, with 18 bases between them. The CDR3 region has the DNA TGTGCCAGCAGCCCCAGGTTTGGGGCGGCATCCTACGAGCAGTACTTC. Its translation is CASSPRFGAASYEQYF.

The chain combines TRBV30 with TRBJ2-7; 7 nucleotides align to TRBD1. Germline CDR1 and CDR2: GTSNPN and SVGIG (reference sequence). The CDR3 is 13 residues long. V shed 2 bases, J shed 3 bases, and the junction held 4 bases outside the gene matches. In DNA, the CDR3 is TGTGCCTGGAGTTTGGCAGGGGGCTACGAGCAGTACTTC. It is translated as CAWSLAGGYEQYF.

In this sample, this clone turned up once. This chain joins TRBV11-2 and TRBJ2-1; D may be TRBD1 (6 bases). CDR1 is SGHAT and CDR2 is FQNNGV in the germline V gene. There are 13 residues in the CDR3. The V and J ends lost 6 bases and 5 bases respectively, with 11 bases between them. CDR3 amino acids: CASRGADNNEQFF. The CDR3 nucleotides are TGTGCCAGCAGGGGGGCAGATAACAATGAGCAGTTCTTC.

CDR3 DNA: TGTGCCAGCACAGTGAACACTGAAGCTTTCTTT. Its protein product is CASTVNTEAFF. The chain combines TRBV2 with TRBJ1-1; D not certain. Trimming pared 7 bases from V and 0 bases from J, leaving 3 bases between. The CDR3 contains 11 residues. Per germline, CDR1 SNHLY and CDR2 FYNNEI. Full variable domain (rest looked up from reference TRBV2 and TRBJ1-1): EPEVTQTPSHQVTQMGQEVILRCVPISNHLYFYWYRQILGQKVEFLVSFYNNEISEKSEIFDDQFSVERPDGSNFTLKIRSTKLEDSAMYFCASTVNTEAFFGQGTRLTVV.

The CDR3: CAWSTLGSPGEKLFF. The DNA of the CDR3 is TGTGCCTGGAGCACCCTCGGGAGCCCAGGGGAAAAACTGTTTTTT. The V call is TRBV30, the J call TRBJ1-4; D is perhaps TRBD1 (5 bases). The CDR3 consists of 15 residues. Germline-derived CDR1 and CDR2 are GTSNPN and SVGIG (reference sequence). Trimming took off 3 bases at V and 8 bases at J, with 19 bases between the two ends.

This rearrangement joins TRBV27 to TRBJ2-7; TRBD1 agrees at 7 bases. CDR1 is MNHEY, CDR2 SMNVEV, per germline (reference sequence). J was trimmed by 5 bases and V by 3 bases; bases with no gene match: 10. The CDR3 spans 15 residues. CDR3 sequence reads: CASSFGSGGIDEQYF. The CDR3 DNA reads as TGTGCCAGCAGTTTTGGGTCAGGGGGTATTGACGAGCAGTACTTC.

V and J are TRBV7-6 and TRBJ1-1; no clear D. Trimming pared 1 base from V and 3 bases from J, leaving 18 bases between. The CDR3 contains 17 residues. The V gene's germline CDR1 is SGHVS and CDR2 FNYEAQ. The CDR3 region is CASSLEGRGRVYTEAFF. The CDR3 nucleotides are TGTGCCAGCAGCTTAGAAGGGAGAGGGCGGGTTTACACTGAAGCTTTCTTT.

The chain combines TRBV28 with TRBJ2-7; D call uncertain. V dropped 7 bases and J dropped 6 bases, with 13 bases sitting between them. Germline CDR1 and CDR2: MDHEN and SYDVKM. The CDR3 runs to 12 residues. As DNA, the CDR3 is TGTGCCAGCATGAGACTCCCCTCCGAGCAGTACTTC. Protein product: CASMRLPSEQYF. The full variable domain, with the rest looked up from reference TRBV28 and TRBJ2-7, is DVKVTQSSRYLVKRTGEKVFLECVQDMDHENMFWYRQDPGLGLRLIYFSYDVKMKEKGDIPEGYSVSREKKERFSLILESASTNQTSMYLCASMRLPSEQYFGPGTRLTVT.

The chain employs TRBV9 and TRBJ1-2; tentatively, D is TRBD1 (5 bases). CDR3 size: 15 residues. The V gene's germline CDR1 is SGDLS and CDR2 YYNGEE. V was pared by 0 bases and J by 4 bases, with 13 bases between. The CDR3 DNA follows: TGTGCCAGCAGCGTAGCCGGGGGAAAGGGCTATGGCTACACCTTC. Its translation: CASSVAGGKGYGYTF.

This chain links TRBV5-1 with TRBJ2-1; D is possibly TRBD1 (5 bases). The CDR3 runs 11 residues. The germline V gene has CDR1 SGHRS and CDR2 YFSETQ. The ends were cut back, 10 bases at V and 8 bases at J, with 13 bases in the middle. The CDR3 DNA reads as TGCGCCCCAAAAAGGGGTGATGAGCAGTTCTTC. Its translation is CAPKRGDEQFF. Drawing the rest from reference TRBV5-1 and TRBJ2-1, the complete variable domain is KAGVTQTPRYLIKTRGQQVTLSCSPISGHRSVSWYQQTPGQGLQFLFEYFSETQRNKGNFPGRFSGRQFSNSRSEMNVSTLELGDSALYLCAPKRGDEQFFGPGTRLTVL.

On this clone itself: Other DNA sequences within the sample encode an identical CDR3. The V gene is TRBV10-3, the J gene TRBJ2-1; D is unclear. V was pared by 3 bases and J by 0 bases, with 3 bases between. Germline V gives CDR1 ENHRY, CDR2 SYGVKD. The CDR3 covers 13 residues. CDR3 nucleotide sequence: TGTGCCATCAGTGACAGCTCCTACAATGAGCAGTTCTTC. Protein product: CAISDSSYNEQFF.

The chain combines TRBV19 with TRBJ2-1; weak D call: TRBD2 (6 bases). With 3 bases removed from V and 0 bases from J, the gap between germline ends came to 15 bases. The CDR3 has 17 amino acids. The germline V gene has CDR1 LNHDA and CDR2 SQIVND (reference sequence). The CDR3 DNA reads as TGTGCCAGTAGTATCTACCCGGACGGGAGCTCCTACAATGAGCAGTTCTTC. Translating gives CASSIYPDGSSYNEQFF.

The chain couples TRBV4-3 to TRBJ2-1; D not resolved. V lost 1 base, J lost 0 bases, and 10 bases lay in between. The CDR3 has 16 residues. CDR1 is LGHNA, CDR2 YSLEER, per germline. This CDR3 is CASSQGGSSSYNEQFF. In DNA form, the CDR3 reads TGCGCCAGCAGCCAAGGAGGTAGCTCCTCCTACAATGAGCAGTTCTTC.

The CDR3 DNA reads as TGTGCCAGCACAACGCTCAGGGGGCGGGTTGAAGCTTTCTTT. Translating gives CASTTLRGRVEAFF. The chain employs TRBV6-6 and TRBJ1-1; TRBD1 agrees at 8 bases. Germline V gene lookup returns CDR1 MNHNY and CDR2 SVGAGI (reference sequence). After removal of 7 bases from V and 7 bases from J, the junction contained 11 bases not matched to a gene. This CDR3 comprises 14 residues.

The chain links TRBV5-1 to TRBJ2-2; the D gene is possibly TRBD1 (6 bases). This CDR3 comprises 15 residues. With 2 bases removed from V and 0 bases from J, the gap between germline ends came to 8 bases. Looked up from germline, CDR1 is SGHRS and CDR2 is YFSETQ. In nucleotides, the CDR3 is TGCGCCAGCAGCTTACAGGGAACGAACACCGGGGAGCTGTTTTTT. It encodes CASSLQGTNTGELFF.

This chain links TRBV7-8 with TRBJ2-6; 7 bases agree with TRBD2. Germline V gene data show CDR1 as SGHVS and CDR2 as FQNEAQ. V shed 3 bases, J shed 2 bases, and the junction held 4 bases outside the gene matches. The CDR3 covers 16 residues. For the CDR3, the DNA is TGTGCCAGCAGCTTGCGGGCGGGGGCTGGGGCCAACGTCCTGACTTTC. Translating gives CASSLRAGAGANVLTF.

The chain is built from TRBV28 and TRBJ1-1, with 10 bases that match TRBD1. From germline, CDR1 is MDHEN and CDR2 SYDVKM. CDR3 length equals 18 residues. V lost 6 bases to trimming and J lost 2 bases; unmatched junction nucleotides: 15. CDR3 sequence reads: CASRDLRDRGFTNTEAFF. CDR3 nucleotide sequence: TGTGCCAGCAGGGACTTAAGGGACAGGGGTTTTACTAACACTGAAGCTTTCTTT.

The chain uses TRBV4-1 and TRBJ2-1; TRBD2 matches 7 bases. The junction had 11 bases not matched to a gene; V was cut back by 5 bases and J by 7 bases. The CDR3 is 15 amino acids. Germline V gene lookup returns CDR1 MGHRA and CDR2 YSYEKL. The CDR3 reads CASSTRDLGGNEQFF. The CDR3, as DNA: TGCGCCAGCAGCACCCGGGACCTGGGGGGGAATGAGCAGTTCTTC.

CDR3 DNA sequence: TGTGCCAGCAGTCCCTCCCGGACAGGGTTAATTATGGCCTACGAGCAGTACTTC. The encoded protein is CASSPSRTGLIMAYEQYF. The gene calls are TRBV28 and TRBJ2-7, with TRBD1 matching 8 bases. V trimming: 5 bases; J trimming: 2 bases; junction bases outside the gene matches: 17. The V gene's germline CDR1 is MDHEN and CDR2 SYDVKM. The CDR3 consists of 18 residues.